The 27 T cell receptor beta chains below all came from one sample that was sequenced in a study of molecular identifiers for immune sequencing clone quantification. TCRdb used MiXCR to reprocess the PCR reads, holding one entry per CDR3 protein. This table has 9,500 to 15,000 distinct CDR3 sequences, approximately 18% appearing once. What was sequenced was naive CD8+ T cells from blood, with Jurkat cell RNA spiked in. Stated subset: FACS-sorted CD8+CD4-CCR7+CD45RA+ naive T cells. These receptors all come from a human donor in good health. Some libraries in this study had Jurkat cell RNA spiked in.

In its sample, this clonotype was seen a few times. A single base separates this from a much larger clone, so it may be a read error. The chain is built from TRBV7-7 and TRBJ1-1; a possible D gene is TRBD1 (6 bases). The CDR3 consists of 13 residues. Germline V gene sequence: CDR1 SSHAT, CDR2 FNYEAQ (reference sequence). The CDR3 spells CASSLLQGTEAFF. For the CDR3, the DNA is TGTGCTAGCAGCTTATTGCAGGGGACTGAAGCTTTCTTT.

About this clonotype: Given a much more abundant clone one base away, this may be a read error. This sequence joins TRBV3-1 and TRBJ2-7, with TRBD2 as a possible D gene (6 bases). The CDR3 covers 15 residues. Per germline, CDR1 LGHDT and CDR2 YNNKEL (reference sequence). V lost 4 bases and J 5 bases, leaving 18 bases between the germline ends. CDR3 DNA sequence: TGTGCCAGCAGCCCCCTAGGAGGGTTGTTAGACGAGCAGTACTTC. Residues: CASSPLGGLLDEQYF.

Points on this clonotype: This clone may be a read error of a much larger clone one base away. The chain couples TRBV7-9 to TRBJ2-2; 9 bases are shared with TRBD1. V gave up 5 bases and J gave up 4 bases; unmatched junction bases: 11. This CDR3 is built from 17 residues. The germline CDR1 and CDR2 sequences are SEHNR and FQNEAQ (reference sequence). CDR3 protein: CASSDKGTGLSTGELFF. Written as DNA, the CDR3 is TGTGCCAGCAGCGACAAAGGGACAGGGCTCAGCACCGGGGAGCTGTTTTTT.

By frequency in the sample, this clonotype is medium-sized. The chain uses TRBV4-1 and TRBJ2-1, with D unclear. V dropped 4 bases and J dropped 5 bases, with 15 bases sitting between them. The CDR3 covers 15 residues. From germline, CDR1 is MGHRA and CDR2 YSYEKL. The CDR3 DNA follows: TGCGCCAGCAGCCCTGAACGGACGGTAGACAATGAGCAGTTCTTC. This sequence encodes CASSPERTVDNEQFF.

This clonotype is deemed medium-sized. The chain recombines TRBV4-1 with TRBJ2-2; no reliable D call. There are 15 residues in the CDR3. From germline, CDR1 is MGHRA and CDR2 YSYEKL. Trimming left V 0 bases short and J 4 bases short, with 9 bases between. CDR3 sequence (DNA): TGCGCCAGCAGCCAAGATCTGGGGATCACCGGGGAGCTGTTTTTT. Residues: CASSQDLGITGELFF.

At least ten counts were recorded for this clonotype. The chain couples TRBV11-3 to TRBJ2-2; TRBD2 matches at 13 bases. The trim removed 5 bases at V and 3 bases at J, leaving 6 bases unmatched. The CDR3 is 17 residues long. CDR1 SGHNT and CDR2 YENEEA come from the germline V gene. CDR3 sequence reads: CASSPPGLAGDTGELFF. The CDR3 bases are TGTGCCAGCAGCCCACCTGGACTAGCGGGAGACACCGGGGAGCTGTTTTTT.

This clonotype counts as medium-sized. J is TRBJ2-1 and V is TRBV7-2; the D call may be TRBD1 or TRBD2 (5 bases each). CDR1 is SGHTA and CDR2 is FQGNSA in the germline V gene. The CDR3 is 16 amino acids. Deletions cut 2 bases from V and 4 bases from J, with 15 bases between. The CDR3 coding sequence is TGTGCCAGCAGCTTAACGACGGGGACGTTTTACAATGAGCAGTTCTTC. Translated: CASSLTTGTFYNEQFF.

This clonotype was observed at least ten times. J is TRBJ2-7 and V is TRBV29-1, with unresolved D. Deletions cut 7 bases from V and 4 bases from J, with 11 bases between. This CDR3 region has 11 residues. CDR1 is SQVTM and CDR2 is ANQGSEA in the germline V gene. CDR3 coding DNA: TGCAGCGCCCAAGATCTGTACGAGCAGTACTTC. Protein sequence: CSAQDLYEQYF.

Only a few counts were recorded for this clonotype. V gene TRBV24-1 combines with J gene TRBJ2-1, with D unresolved. Germline V gene sequence: CDR1 KGHDR, CDR2 SFDVKD. This CDR3 has 12 amino acids. Deletions cut 1 base from V and 11 bases from J, with 8 bases between. CDR3 sequence (DNA): TGTGCCACCAGTGATTTAGCACCTAAGCAGTTCTTC. Its protein is CATSDLAPKQFF.

The rearrangement uses TRBV28 and TRBJ2-7; D tentatively fits TRBD1 or TRBD2 (5 bases each). V shed 10 bases and J shed 6 bases, with 16 bases lying between them. CDR1 MDHEN and CDR2 SYDVKM come from the germline V gene. CDR3 size: 12 residues. CDR3 amino acids: CATGGTGPEQYF. Written as DNA, the CDR3 is TGTGCCACTGGGGGTACGGGCCCCGAGCAGTACTTC.

In its sample, this clonotype ranks as medium-sized (0.01 to 0.1%). V and J are TRBV23-1 and TRBJ1-3; D unclear. TRBV23-1 is placed among ORFs of uncertain function. V was cut by 7 bases and J by 3 bases, with 10 bases left in between. The CDR3 covers 13 residues. In DNA form, the CDR3 reads TGCGCCAGCAACGGGTTCGATGGAAACACCATATATTTT. Residues: CASNGFDGNTIYF.

A note on this clonotype: The CDR3 carries no conserved terminal phenylalanine or tryptophan, so it likely arises from a read error. V is TRBV10-3 and J is TRBJ2-1, with D uncertain. Trimming stripped 10 bases from V and 5 bases from J, with 24 bases between. Germline V gene sequence: CDR1 ENHRY, CDR2 SYGVKD. The CDR3 length is 16 residues. The CDR3 bases are TGTGCCACTCTCCGTGATACCGGAGTCCCTGACAATGAGCAGTTCCTC. This sequence encodes CATLRDTGVPDNEQFL.

This clonotype was seen more than once but under ten times. Given a much more abundant clone one base away, this may be a read error. In DNA form, the CDR3 reads TGTGCCAGCAGTTATTCGGGAGCGCTAGAGACCCAGCACTTC. It encodes CASSYSGALETQHF. The gene calls are TRBV6-2 or TRBV6-3 and TRBJ2-5; tentative D call: TRBD2 (6 bases). CDR1 and CDR2 from the germline V gene are MNHEY and SVGEGT. The CDR3 is made up of 14 amino acids.

About this clonotype: A much bigger clone sits one base away, suggesting this may be a read error. The genes are TRBV29-1 and TRBJ2-1, with 7 nucleotides matching TRBD2. The CDR3 totals 17 residues. Germline CDR1 reads SQVTM; CDR2 reads ANQGSEA. The CDR3 sequence is CSVEDTPSGGSYNELFF. In DNA form, the CDR3 reads TGCAGCGTTGAAGATACCCCATCGGGCGGGAGCTACAATGAGCTGTTCTTC.

The rearrangement links TRBV12-3 or TRBV12-4 to TRBJ2-2; possibly TRBD1 or TRBD2 for D (5 bases each). This CDR3 comprises 16 residues. The ends were cut back, 3 bases at V and 4 bases at J, with 15 bases in the middle. The CDR3, as DNA: TGTGCCAGCAGTTTGAGGGGTAGGGAGAGCACCGGGGAGCTGTTTTTT. Its protein is CASSLRGRESTGELFF.

This clonotype occurred many times. The chain employs TRBV25-1 and TRBJ2-2; D gene unclear. The CDR3 runs 11 residues. The V gene's germline CDR1 is MGHDK and CDR2 SYGVNS. Deletions cut 10 bases from V and 6 bases from J, with 9 bases between. CDR3 coding DNA: TGTGCCACCACATTGTCCGGGGAGCTGTTTTTT. As protein: CATTLSGELFF.

This clonotype rates as medium-sized. This chain uses TRBV7-2 with TRBJ2-4; D possibly corresponds to TRBD1 (6 bases). Germline assignment: CDR1 SGHTA and CDR2 FQGNSA. Trimming removed 5 bases from V and 7 bases from J, with 15 bases in between. There are 14 residues in the CDR3. CDR3 protein: CASSLRLTGNIQYF. The DNA of the CDR3 is TGTGCCAGCAGCCTCCGCCTTACAGGGAACATTCAGTACTTC.

With respect to this clonotype: Being one base from a much bigger clone, this may be a read error. The CDR3 DNA is TGTGCCAGCAGCCTCCGGTTACACTTCGAGCGGTACTTC. Protein sequence: CASSLRLHFERYF. This rearrangement joins TRBV3-1 to TRBJ2-7; D is unclear. The CDR3 extends over 13 amino acids. CDR1 is LGHDT, CDR2 YNNKEL, per germline (reference sequence).

The sample holds many counts of this clonotype. This sequence joins TRBV7-9 and TRBJ1-1; D ambiguous. The CDR3 contains 17 residues. V gave up 7 bases and J gave up 0 bases, with 21 bases separating them. Germline-derived CDR1 and CDR2 are SEHNR and FQNEAQ (reference sequence). This chain's CDR3 is CASTHENGEVLNTEAFF. The CDR3 bases are TGTGCCAGCACCCACGAAAATGGGGAGGTCTTGAACACTGAAGCTTTCTTT.

This clonotype showed up just a few times. A much larger clone differs by one base, so this may be a read error. The rearrangement uses TRBV29-1 and TRBJ2-7; possibly TRBD1 or TRBD2 for D (5 bases each). CDR3 length: 16 amino acids. Germline V CDR1 and CDR2: SQVTM, ANQGSEA. The CDR3 DNA follows: TGCAGCGCTGAAGCTCGCCGGGGCCCGAATCCCTACGAGCAGTACTTC. Translated, it gives CSAEARRGPNPYEQYF.

This clonotype was recorded at least ten times. This sequence joins TRBV7-8 and TRBJ2-6; the D is unclear. Germline V CDR1 and CDR2: SGHVS, FQNEAQ. Trimming removed 5 bases from V and 5 bases from J, with 10 bases in between. The CDR3 loop spans 14 amino acids. CDR3 sequence reads: CASSHLDRANVLTF. CDR3 DNA: TGTGCCAGCAGCCACCTGGATAGGGCCAACGTCCTGACTTTC.

This clonotype was picked up many times. V usage is TRBV9 and J usage is TRBJ1-4, with 8 bases identical to TRBD1. In germline, CDR1 is SGDLS, CDR2 YYNGEE. V dropped 8 bases and J dropped 2; count of bases not matched to a gene: 5. The CDR3 contains 14 residues. The CDR3 protein is CARRRTGTNEKLFF. The CDR3 region has the DNA TGTGCCAGGAGGAGGACAGGGACTAATGAAAAACTGTTTTTT.

Comment on this clonotype: A much more abundant neighbour one base away suggests this may be a read error. V gene TRBV19 combines with J gene TRBJ2-2, with 7 bases that match TRBD2. The CDR3 covers 17 residues. The V gene end was trimmed by 5 bases and the J gene end by 5 bases; junction bases not matched to a gene: 14. CDR1 is LNHDA and CDR2 is SQIVND in the germline V gene (reference sequence). The chain's CDR3 is CASSVSPSGVGTGELFF. As DNA, the CDR3 is TGTGCCAGTAGTGTGTCCCCCAGCGGGGTTGGTACCGGGGAGCTGTTTTTT.

Relative to its sample, this clonotype is medium-sized (0.01 to 0.1%). The rearrangement links TRBV4-1 to TRBJ2-7; TRBD1 matches at 8 bases. Germline values: CDR1 MGHRA, CDR2 YSYEKL. Trimming cost V 3 bases and J 2 bases; bases outside gene matches: 6. This CDR3 has 15 residues. The CDR3 nucleotides read TGCGCCAGCAGCCACGGCCAGGGGGCGACCTACGAGCAGTACTTC. It yields the protein CASSHGQGATYEQYF.

In its sample, this clonotype was seen once. The chain employs TRBV4-1 and TRBJ1-3; D gene ambiguous. Between the trimmed V and J ends, which lost 0 bases and 0 bases, there was a span of 6 bases. This CDR3 spans 15 amino acids. The germline V gene has CDR1 MGHRA and CDR2 YSYEKL. Written as DNA, the CDR3 is TGCGCCAGCAGCCAAGACATCACCTCTGGAAACACCATATATTTT. Amino acid sequence: CASSQDITSGNTIYF.

This clonotype came up many times. The chain links TRBV20-1 to TRBJ2-2; D call uncertain. Germline CDR1 and CDR2: DFQATT and SNEGSKA (reference sequence). This CDR3 contains 10 residues. CDR3 in DNA: TGCAGCGCCTGGGCCGGGGAGCTGTTTTTT. Residues: CSAWAGELFF.

This clonotype came up many times. The chain employs TRBV6-2 or TRBV6-3 and TRBJ2-5, with TRBD1 matching over 11 bases. The germline V gene has CDR1 MNHEY and CDR2 SVGEGT. The CDR3 totals 14 residues. V gave up 2 bases and J gave up 4 bases; unmatched junction bases: 0. The CDR3 nucleotides are TGTGCCAGCAGTTACGGGACAGGGGGAGAGACCCAGTACTTC. Amino acids: CASSYGTGGETQYF.